Below, 25 T cell receptor beta chains from the same sample are listed, as sequenced in a study of lymphopenia after photon versus proton radiotherapy. TCRdb's copy holds only in-frame clones and misses some; the assay was immunoSEQ multiplex PCR. The sample shows 6,000 to 6,500 clones, roughly nine tenths of them seen only once. Sequenced here: peripheral blood, sampled from a patient treated with photon-based radiotherapy. All receptors derive from a man aged 55 to 70 with cholangiocarcinoma.

The rearrangement joins TRBV21-1 to TRBJ2-2; the table's D call TRBD2 went unverified against the DNA. TRBV21-1 is labeled a pseudogene. The CDR3 contains 13 residues. The CDR3 sequence: CASSSEGTGELFF. Here the CDR3 DNA reads TGTGCCAGCAGCTCAGAGGGCACCGGGGAGCTGTTTTTT.

The rearrangement links TRBV27 to TRBJ1-2, with 8 bases matching TRBD1. After removal of 8 bases from V and 3 bases from J, the junction contained 5 bases not matched to a gene. The CDR3 extends over 13 amino acids. The V gene's germline CDR1 is MNHEY and CDR2 SMNVEV (reference sequence). The CDR3: CASGSGGDYGYTF. CDR3 in DNA: TGTGCCAGCGGATCAGGGGGCGACTATGGCTACACCTTC.

The chain employs TRBV18 and TRBJ1-1; 8 nucleotides match TRBD1. CDR1 and CDR2 from the germline V gene are KGHSH and LQKENI. This CDR3 has 15 amino acids. V was pared by 6 bases and J by 3 bases, with 9 bases of the junction left unmatched. The CDR3 nucleotides read TGTGCCAGCTCCCCTAGGACAGGGTGGTACACTGAAGCTTTCTTT. It yields the protein CASSPRTGWYTEAFF.

This chain connects TRBV2 to TRBJ1-1; D gene unclear. In germline, CDR1 is SNHLY, CDR2 FYNNEI. The CDR3 loop spans 14 amino acids. Between the trimmed V and J ends, which lost 6 bases and 4 bases, there was a span of 15 bases. Here the CDR3 reads CASRTDGELTEAFF. CDR3 in DNA: TGTGCCAGCAGGACGGACGGAGAACTCACTGAAGCTTTCTTT.

As DNA, the CDR3 is TGTGCCAGTAGTAGCCGGTGGGGAGAGACCCAGTACTTC. It codes for CASSSRWGETQYF. J is TRBJ2-5 and V is TRBV19; D not resolved. The CDR3 is made up of 13 amino acids. Trimming shortened V by 4 bases and J by 4 bases, and 10 bases separated the two germline ends. Germline V gives CDR1 LNHDA, CDR2 SQIVND (reference sequence).

The J gene is TRBJ1-3, the V gene TRBV18; D gene unclear. The V gene lost 4 bases and the J gene lost 2 bases, with 18 bases spanning the gap. This CDR3 region has 17 residues. The V gene's germline CDR1 is KGHSH and CDR2 LQKENI. CDR3 DNA: TGTGCCAGCTCACTAGATACTTACAGAACCACTGGAAACACCATATATTTT. Translation: CASSLDTYRTTGNTIYF.

To note about this clone: At one end the junction does not follow the germline gene, possibly because of a read error. The CDR3 bases are TGCGCCAGCAGGTTGGGACCCCAAGAGACCCAGTACTTC. Its protein is CASRLGPQETQYF. This chain uses TRBV5-1 with TRBJ2-5; D tentatively fits TRBD1 or TRBD2 (5 bases each). Germline-derived CDR1 and CDR2 are SGHRS and YFSETQ. The CDR3 totals 13 residues.

As for this clone: A much larger clone sits a single nucleotide away, making a read error possible. The J gene is TRBJ2-2, the V gene TRBV28; no clear D gene. Germline V CDR1 and CDR2: MDHEN, SYDVKM. V lost 6 bases and J lost 7, with 15 bases in between. CDR3 size: 14 residues. DNA of the CDR3: TGTGCCAGCAGGCCCGTAGGAGTTGGCGGGGAGCTGTTTTTT. Its translation is CASRPVGVGGELFF.

This chain uses TRBV7-8 with TRBJ2-3; the D gene is possibly TRBD2 (6 bases). CDR1 and CDR2 (germline): SGHVS, FQNEAQ. Trimming removed 6 bases from V and 0 bases from J, with 16 bases in between. The CDR3 has 16 residues. CDR3 residues: CASRLRDGGSTDTQYF. In DNA form, the CDR3 reads TGTGCCAGCAGACTAAGGGATGGGGGGAGCACAGATACGCAGTATTTT.

The chain uses TRBV16 and TRBJ2-1, with D perhaps matching TRBD1 (6 bases). The CDR3 runs to 14 residues. V shed 1 base and J shed 9 bases, with 13 bases lying between them. The germline V gene has CDR1 KGHSY and CDR2 FQNENV. This chain's CDR3 is CASSQFGTTGEQFF. As DNA, the CDR3 is TGTGCCAGCAGCCAATTCGGGACAACAGGTGAGCAGTTCTTC.

The chain employs TRBV10-3 and TRBJ1-2; 8 nucleotides match TRBD1. The J segment lost 0 bases and the V segment lost 0 bases, leaving 0 bases of the junction unmatched. The CDR3 is 15 amino acids. The germline gives CDR1 ENHRY, CDR2 SYGVKD. Here the CDR3 DNA reads TGTGCCATCAGTGAGTCGACAGGGGCTAACTATGGCTACACCTTC. Residues: CAISESTGANYGYTF.

V usage is TRBV7-9 and J usage is TRBJ1-1; 8 nucleotides agree with TRBD1. CDR1 and CDR2 (germline): SEHNR, FQNEAQ (reference sequence). The CDR3 is 15 amino acids. The V and J ends lost 5 bases and 5 bases, in that order; junction bases with no gene match: 10. Written as DNA, the CDR3 is TGTGCCAGCAGCCCAGACAGGGGCAGCGGGACTGAAGCTTTCTTT. Translating gives CASSPDRGSGTEAFF.

This clone was detected only once. The chain joins TRBV27 to TRBJ2-1; 9 nucleotides agree with TRBD2. J gave up 4 bases and V 2 bases, and 3 bases lay outside the gene matches. The germline V gene encodes CDR1 MNHEY and CDR2 SMNVEV (reference sequence). This CDR3 region has 15 residues. CDR3 sequence (DNA): TGTGCCAGCAGTTTAGGGCTAGCGGGATACAATGAGCAGTTCTTC. Translated, it gives CASSLGLAGYNEQFF.

V usage is TRBV5-6 and J usage is TRBJ1-2, with D possibly matching TRBD1 (6 bases). Germline lookup yields CDR1 SGHDT and CDR2 YYEEEE. V was trimmed by 1 base and J by 8 bases, leaving 12 bases between them. The CDR3 has 13 amino acids. CDR3 amino acids: CASSLSGAEGYTF. The CDR3, as DNA: TGTGCCAGCAGCTTGTCAGGGGCGGAAGGCTACACCTTC. The entire variable domain, with the rest obtained from reference TRBV5-6 and TRBJ1-2, is as follows: DAGVTQSPTHLIKTRGQQVTLRCSPKSGHDTVSWYQQALGQGPQFIFQYYEEEERQRGNFPDRFSGHQFPNYSSELNVNALLLGDSALYLCASSLSGAEGYTFGSGTRLTVV.

The V and J genes are TRBV18 and TRBJ2-1; 8 bases fit TRBD1. The CDR3 has 14 amino acids. Unmatched junction bases numbered 4, after V lost 4 bases and J lost 5 bases. Germline assignment: CDR1 KGHSH and CDR2 LQKENI. The CDR3 nucleotides read TGTGCCAGCTCACTAATGGACAGGGACAATGAGCAGTTCTTC. Amino acid sequence: CASSLMDRDNEQFF.

This clone was seen just once. The chain uses TRBV7-3 and TRBJ1-1; D uncertain. V was pared by 0 bases and J by 5 bases, with 7 bases between. The CDR3 is made up of 13 amino acids. Germline CDR1 and CDR2: SGHTA and FQGTGA. CDR3: CASSLTSRTEAFF. CDR3 DNA sequence: TGTGCCAGCAGCTTAACTTCGAGGACTGAAGCTTTCTTT.

The rearrangement links TRBV11-3 to TRBJ1-2; TRBD1 matches 8 bases. The CDR3 contains 14 residues. Germline CDR1 is SGHNT and CDR2 is YENEEA. V gave up 4 bases and J gave up 5 bases; unmatched junction bases: 6. CDR3 sequence reads: CASSSSGGTYGYTF. The CDR3 bases are TGTGCCAGCAGCTCATCAGGGGGCACGTATGGCTACACCTTC.

The chain links TRBV4-3 to TRBJ2-7; D unclear. Germline V gene data show CDR1 as LGHNA and CDR2 as YSLEER. The V end was cut by 0 bases, the J end by 0 bases, with 6 bases between. The CDR3 is made up of 14 amino acids. The CDR3 sequence: CASSQDGNSYEQYF. For the CDR3, the DNA is TGCGCCAGCAGCCAAGATGGCAACTCCTACGAGCAGTACTTC.

The V call is TRBV5-5, the J call TRBJ2-1; D is perhaps TRBD1 (6 bases). The CDR3 is 15 amino acids. Germline V gene lookup returns CDR1 SGHKS and CDR2 YYEKEE (reference sequence). The V gene lost 0 bases and the J gene lost 5 bases, with 12 bases spanning the gap. The CDR3 sequence: CASSLVQDSNNEQFF. The CDR3 DNA reads TGTGCCAGCAGCTTGGTTCAGGACAGCAACAATGAGCAGTTCTTC.

Notes on this clone: One end of the junction varies from germline; a read error may be responsible. This chain uses TRBV2 with TRBJ2-3, with TRBD2 matching 13 bases. This CDR3 is 16 amino acids long. The germline gives CDR1 SNHLY, CDR2 FYNNEI. CDR3 loop: CASSEGTSGSIDTQYF. In nucleotides, the CDR3 is TGTGCCAGCAGTGAAGGGACTAGCGGGAGCATAGATACGCAGTATTTT.

This chain connects TRBV28 to TRBJ2-5, with 10 nucleotides matching TRBD1. Trimming at V came to 2 bases and at J to 2 bases, leaving 2 bases not matched to a gene. There are 15 residues in the CDR3. Germline lookup yields CDR1 MDHEN and CDR2 SYDVKM. The CDR3, as DNA: TGTGCCAGCAGTTTACGGACAGGGGGACAAGAGACCCAGTACTTC. It encodes CASSLRTGGQETQYF.

The chain employs TRBV7-8 and TRBJ1-6; tentatively, D is TRBD1 (6 bases). Germline CDR1 reads SGHVS; CDR2 reads FQNEAQ. CDR3 size: 21 residues. Between the trimmed V and J ends, which lost 2 bases and 3 bases, there was a span of 26 bases. In DNA, the CDR3 is TGTGCCAGCAGCTTACAAACCCCCTGGAGACAGGTCCCGAACTATAATTCACCCCTCCACTTT. Protein: CASSLQTPWRQVPNYNSPLHF.

The chain combines TRBV28 with TRBJ2-1, with D hard to call. The CDR3 length is 13 residues. Trimming took 6 bases from V and 3 from J, leaving 9 bases between them. CDR1 is MDHEN and CDR2 is SYDVKM in the germline V gene. The CDR3 DNA sequence: TGTGCCAGCAGGTCCCCCGGCTACAATGAGCAGTTCTTC. Protein: CASRSPGYNEQFF.

The CDR3 protein is CASGPNEQYF. Written as DNA, the CDR3 is TGTGCCAGCGGGCCCAACGAGCAGTACTTC. The rearrangement links TRBV6-6 to TRBJ2-7, with D unclear. V dropped 8 bases and J dropped 5 bases, with 7 bases sitting between them. The CDR3 length is 10 residues. In germline, CDR1 is MNHNY, CDR2 SVGAGI (reference sequence).

V is TRBV6-4 and J is TRBJ2-2; 7 nucleotides agree with TRBD2. Germline CDR1 MRHNA, CDR2 SNTAGT. The CDR3 has 17 residues. The trim removed 2 bases at V and 1 base at J, leaving 7 bases unmatched. Written as DNA, the CDR3 is TGTGCCAGCAGTGACGTTCCGGGGAGGGGGAACACCGGGGAGCTGTTTTTT. Encoded protein: CASSDVPGRGNTGELFF.